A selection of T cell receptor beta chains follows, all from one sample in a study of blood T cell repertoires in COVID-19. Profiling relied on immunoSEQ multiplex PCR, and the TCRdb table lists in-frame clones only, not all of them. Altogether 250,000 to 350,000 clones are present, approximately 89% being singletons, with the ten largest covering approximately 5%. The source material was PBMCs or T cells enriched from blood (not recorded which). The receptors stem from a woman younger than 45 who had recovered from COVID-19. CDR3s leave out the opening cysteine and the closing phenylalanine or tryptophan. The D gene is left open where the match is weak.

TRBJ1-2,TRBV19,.,ASSISRGGYT
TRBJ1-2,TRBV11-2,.,ASSSPTGIAYGYT
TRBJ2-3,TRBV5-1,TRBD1,ASSYGTGTDTQY
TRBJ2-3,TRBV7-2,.,ASSPLPGNTQY
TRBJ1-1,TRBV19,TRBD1,ASRTGGGWDTEAF
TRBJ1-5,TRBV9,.,ASSPQAGYQPQH
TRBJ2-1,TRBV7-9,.,ASSYQRVGYNEQF
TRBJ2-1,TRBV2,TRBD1,ASSALGQRLYNEQF
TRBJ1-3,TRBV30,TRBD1,AGEDRGAHTIY
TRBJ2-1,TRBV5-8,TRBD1,ASSLVKGGQVSLNEQF
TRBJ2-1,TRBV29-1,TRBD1,SVRDRVPEQF
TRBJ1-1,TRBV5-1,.,ASSLIDSYSEAF
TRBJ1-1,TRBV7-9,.,ASSLAQGQNPEAF
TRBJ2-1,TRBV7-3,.,ASSLGRSLNEQF
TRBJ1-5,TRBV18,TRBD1,ASSDRQGGSQPQH
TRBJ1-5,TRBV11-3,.,ASSPLRQYSNQPQH
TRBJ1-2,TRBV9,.,ASSAGQIYGYT
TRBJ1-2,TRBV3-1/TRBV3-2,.,ASSQTARSYGYT
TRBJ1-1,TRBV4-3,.,ASSQDRRSGTEAF
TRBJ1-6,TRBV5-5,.,ASNYPGTGFKDSPLH
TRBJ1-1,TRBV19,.,ASSTVYEAF
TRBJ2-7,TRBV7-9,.,ASSLGSSVTHEQY
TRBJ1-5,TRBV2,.,ASSRVGGQPQH
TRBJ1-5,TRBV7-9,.,ASSGELAGGNQPQH
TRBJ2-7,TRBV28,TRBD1,ASSSTGQAPYEQY
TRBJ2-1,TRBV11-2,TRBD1,ASRPVRGQGSHEQF
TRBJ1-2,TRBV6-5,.,ASSYLWGNYGYT
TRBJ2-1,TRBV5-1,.,ASSYTGHNEQF
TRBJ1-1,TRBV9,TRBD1,ASSVDGTDAEAF
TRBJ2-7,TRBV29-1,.,SVGTPSYEQY
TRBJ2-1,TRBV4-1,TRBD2,ASSALAGGRNEQF
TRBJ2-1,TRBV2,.,ASKYGAGSSYNEQF
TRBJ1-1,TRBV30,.,AWSVSNTEAF
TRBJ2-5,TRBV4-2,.,ASSQNPPQGTETQY
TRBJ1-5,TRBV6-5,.,ASRMAARGPQH
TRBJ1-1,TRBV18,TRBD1,ASSGTGQGASLNTEAF
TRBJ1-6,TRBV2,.,ASSSDSNSPLH
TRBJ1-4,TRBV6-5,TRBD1,ASSRDRVGEKLF
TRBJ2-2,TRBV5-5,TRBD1,ASSLGGTGVVTGELF
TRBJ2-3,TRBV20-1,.,SASGDTQY
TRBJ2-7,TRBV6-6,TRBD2,ASSPTSGGYEQY
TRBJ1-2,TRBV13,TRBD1,ASSSDLGDSEFYGYT